The 12 T cell receptor beta chains reported below all come from one sample, sequenced in a study of response to subunit inactivated influenza vaccine. MiXCR was run by TCRdb on the RT-PCR reads, yielding one entry per CDR3 protein. Altogether 180,000 or so distinct CDR3 sequences are present, about 12% being singletons, with the ten largest covering approximately 30%. These data are also associated with another study on T cells expressing NK-cell markers. From that second work: Researchers built TCR beta cDNA using 5'RACE template switching with UMIs.

Sequencing was performed on CD8+ T cells sorted from PBMCs, taken approximately 13 days after vaccination. The receptors were sampled from a man aged 50-60 years who received an inactivated influenza vaccine.

Written as DNA, the CDR3 is TGCAGTGCTACAGGGGATAGCGGGAGCTGGGGAAGGCAAGAGACCCAGTACTTC. Translated, it gives CSATGDSGSWGRQETQYF. This rearrangement joins TRBV20-1 to TRBJ2-5; 9 positions agree with TRBD2. The CDR3 extends over 18 amino acids. Germline CDR1 reads DFQATT; CDR2 reads SNEGSKA (reference sequence). The ends lost 4 bases at V and 2 bases at J; junction bases unmatched: 17.

The J gene is TRBJ2-1, the V gene TRBV18; 8 bases agree with TRBD2. V gave up 5 bases and J gave up 4 bases; unmatched junction bases: 10. Germline CDR1 KGHSH, CDR2 LQKENI. The CDR3 loop spans 16 amino acids. CDR3 residues: CASSSIIAGHYNEQFF. Here the CDR3 DNA reads TGTGCCAGCTCAAGCATTATAGCGGGACATTACAATGAGCAGTTCTTC.

This clonotype was found many times. This chain connects TRBV2 to TRBJ1-4, with D possibly being TRBD1 (6 bases). V lost 6 bases and J lost 8, with 22 bases in between. Germline V gives CDR1 SNHLY, CDR2 FYNNEI. This CDR3 spans 16 amino acids. The chain's CDR3 is CASSPWVATGGEKLFF. The CDR3 bases are TGTGCCAGCAGCCCCTGGGTGGCGACAGGAGGGGAAAAACTGTTTTTT. Drawing the rest from reference TRBV2 and TRBJ1-4, the complete variable domain is EPEVTQTPSHQVTQMGQEVILRCVPISNHLYFYWYRQILGQKVEFLVSFYNNEISEKSEIFDDQFSVERPDGSNFTLKIRSTKLEDSAMYFCASSPWVATGGEKLFFGSGTQLSVL.

V is TRBV5-6 and J is TRBJ2-1; D possibly corresponds to TRBD2 (6 bases). Trimming left V 0 bases short and J 3 bases short, with 10 bases between. Germline V gene sequence: CDR1 SGHDT, CDR2 YYEEEE. This CDR3 contains 15 residues. CDR3 sequence (DNA): TGTGCCAGCAGCTTGGCTAGCGAAAACTACAATGAGCAGTTCTTC. This translates into CASSLASENYNEQFF.

The chain is built from TRBV28 and TRBJ2-7, with 7 bases that match TRBD1. The germline V gene encodes CDR1 MDHEN and CDR2 SYDVKM. The CDR3 runs 14 residues. J was trimmed by 3 bases and V by 5 bases; bases with no gene match: 7. CDR3 coding DNA: TGTGCCAGCAGTCACCGACAGGGACGCTACGAGCAGTACTTC. Its protein product is CASSHRQGRYEQYF.

This chain links TRBV19 with TRBJ1-1, with no clear D. With 6 bases removed from V and 5 bases from J, the gap between germline ends came to 19 bases. From germline, CDR1 is LNHDA and CDR2 SQIVND (reference sequence). The CDR3 is made up of 15 amino acids. The CDR3 reads CASSPLGSVSTEAFF. The CDR3 nucleotides read TGTGCCAGTAGCCCTCTAGGGTCGGTGTCGACTGAAGCTTTCTTT.

This chain links TRBV9 with TRBJ1-5; D not certain. The germline V gene has CDR1 SGDLS and CDR2 YYNGEE. The CDR3 has 14 amino acids. The V and J ends lost 5 bases and 6 bases respectively, with 15 bases between them. CDR3 coding DNA: TGTGCCAGCAGACAACCCCGAGTATCTCAGCCCCAGCATTTT. It is translated as CASRQPRVSQPQHF. Drawing the rest from reference TRBV9 and TRBJ1-5, the complete variable domain is DSGVTQTPKHLITATGQRVTLRCSPRSGDLSVYWYQQSLDQGLQFLIQYYNGEERAKGNILERFSAQQFPDLHSELNLSSLELGDSALYFCASRQPRVSQPQHFGDGTRLSIL.

The chain recombines TRBV7-9 with TRBJ2-1, with D possibly being TRBD2 (5 bases). Germline CDR1 SEHNR, CDR2 FQNEAQ (reference sequence). CDR3 size: 13 residues. Trimming took 1 base from V and 8 from J, leaving 9 bases between them. The chain's CDR3 is CASSLGGSDEQFF. The CDR3 nucleotides are TGTGCCAGCAGCTTAGGAGGGTCTGATGAGCAGTTCTTC.

This clonotype occurred many times. V usage is TRBV11-2 and J usage is TRBJ2-5, with TRBD2 identical over 11 bases. This CDR3 region has 16 residues. J gave up 4 bases and V 1 base, and 5 bases lay outside the gene matches. In germline, CDR1 is SGHAT, CDR2 FQNNGV. Here the CDR3 DNA reads TGTGCCAGCAGCTTAGTAGCGGGGGGGCGTGTAGAGACCCAGTACTTC. This gives the protein CASSLVAGGRVETQYF.

This chain uses TRBV20-1 with TRBJ1-4, with 8 nucleotides matching TRBD1. V shed 4 bases, J shed 10 bases, and the junction held 8 bases outside the gene matches. The CDR3 spans 13 residues. The germline gives CDR1 DFQATT, CDR2 SNEGSKA (reference sequence). CDR3 region: CSATDRVVGKLFF. The DNA for the CDR3 is TGCAGTGCTACGGACAGGGTGGTCGGAAAACTGTTTTTT.

This clonotype was detected only a few times. This chain joins TRBV29-1 and TRBJ1-2; D gene uncertain. The length of the CDR3 is 12 residues. V was clipped by 4 bases and J by 0 bases, with 6 bases between them. Germline-derived CDR1 and CDR2 are SQVTM and ANQGSEA. CDR3 sequence: CSVGGANYGYTF. The DNA for the CDR3 is TGCAGCGTTGGTGGGGCTAACTATGGCTACACCTTC.

This clonotype was recorded many times. The chain uses TRBV20-1 and TRBJ1-2; D uncertain. This CDR3 is 13 amino acids long. Germline CDR1 reads DFQATT; CDR2 reads SNEGSKA (reference sequence). The ends were cut back, 6 bases at V and 3 bases at J, with 14 bases in the middle. CDR3 protein: CSAERGDDYGYTF. The CDR3 bases are TGCAGTGCCGAGCGTGGAGACGACTATGGCTACACCTTC.